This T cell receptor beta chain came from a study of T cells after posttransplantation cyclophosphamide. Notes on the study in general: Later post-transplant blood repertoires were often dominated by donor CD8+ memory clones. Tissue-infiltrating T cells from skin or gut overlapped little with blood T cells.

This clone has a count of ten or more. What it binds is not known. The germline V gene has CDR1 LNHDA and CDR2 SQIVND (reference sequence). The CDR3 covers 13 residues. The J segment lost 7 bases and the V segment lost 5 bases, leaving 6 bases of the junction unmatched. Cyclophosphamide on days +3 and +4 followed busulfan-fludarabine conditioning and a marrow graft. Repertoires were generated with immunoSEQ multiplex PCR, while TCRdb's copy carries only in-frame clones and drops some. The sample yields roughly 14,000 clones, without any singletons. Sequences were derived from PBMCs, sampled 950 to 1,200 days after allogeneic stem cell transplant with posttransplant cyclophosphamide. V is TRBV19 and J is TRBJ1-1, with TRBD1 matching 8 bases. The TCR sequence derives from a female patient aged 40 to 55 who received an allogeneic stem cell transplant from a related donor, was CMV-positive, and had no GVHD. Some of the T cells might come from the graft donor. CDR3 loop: CASSLTGASEAFF. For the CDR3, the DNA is TGTGCCAGTAGTTTGACAGGGGCCAGTGAAGCTTTCTTT.